These 20 T cell receptor beta chains share one sample of origin, sequenced in a study of T cells after yellow fever vaccination. TCRdb used MiXCR to reprocess the 5' RACE reads, holding one entry per CDR3 protein. There are roughly 350,000 distinct CDR3 sequences in the sample; roughly 4.3% occur only once, and 20% to 25% lies in the top ten. Sequencing was performed on PBMCs, taken 5 days after the yellow fever booster vaccination. The receptors were gathered from a young man who received the YFV17D yellow fever vaccine.

The table lists this clonotype with a few counts. The chain is built from TRBV18 and TRBJ2-4, with D tentatively TRBD1 (5 bases). Germline V gene data show CDR1 as KGHSH and CDR2 as LQKENI. Trimming cost V 6 bases and J 2 bases, with 14 bases left between them. The CDR3 is made up of 15 amino acids. CDR3 amino acids: CASSPFPGTKNIQYF. DNA for the CDR3: TGTGCCAGCTCCCCTTTCCCAGGGACCAAAAACATTCAGTACTTC.

The rearrangement links TRBV2 to TRBJ2-4; 8 nucleotides align to TRBD2. CDR3 size: 12 residues. Germline-derived CDR1 and CDR2 are SNHLY and FYNNEI. The CDR3: CASGRSGDIQYF. In DNA, the CDR3 is TGTGCAAGCGGGAGATCTGGAGACATTCAGTACTTC. Together with reference TRBV2 and TRBJ2-4, the CDR3 gives the full variable domain: EPEVTQTPSHQVTQMGQEVILRCVPISNHLYFYWYRQILGQKVEFLVSFYNNEISEKSEIFDDQFSVERPDGSNFTLKIRSTKLEDSAMYFCASGRSGDIQYFGAGTRLSVL.

This clonotype occurred a few times. This chain joins TRBV5-4 and TRBJ2-2, with a tentative D call TRBD1 (5 bases). The CDR3 length is 14 residues. Per the germline V gene, CDR1 is SGHNT and CDR2 is YYREEE (reference sequence). V gave up 0 bases and J gave up 3 bases, with 6 bases separating them. CDR3 sequence: CASSLEQDTGELFF. As DNA, the CDR3 is TGTGCCAGCAGCTTGGAACAGGACACCGGGGAGCTGTTTTTT.

This chain connects TRBV20-1 to TRBJ2-2, with D maybe TRBD1 (6 bases). Germline values: CDR1 DFQATT, CDR2 SNEGSKA (reference sequence). The CDR3 totals 15 residues. With 7 bases removed from V and 6 bases from J, the gap between germline ends came to 21 bases. The CDR3 protein is CSVILTGKGAGELFF. Written as DNA, the CDR3 is TGCAGTGTTATCCTTACAGGGAAGGGCGCCGGGGAGCTGTTTTTT.

The chain joins TRBV10-3 to TRBJ2-2, with unresolved D. V lost 8 bases and J lost 5, with 6 bases in between. The CDR3 totals 11 residues. Looked up from germline, CDR1 is ENHRY and CDR2 is SYGVKD. The CDR3 nucleotides read TGTGCCATCGGCTTTACCGGGGAGCTGTTTTTT. Its translation: CAIGFTGELFF.

This clonotype was seen at least ten times. This CDR3 is CASSLSDYQPQHF. For the CDR3, the DNA is TGTGCCAGCAGCTTATCCGACTATCAGCCCCAGCATTTT. The chain uses TRBV11-1 and TRBJ1-5; D unresolved. The ends were cut back, 2 bases at V and 5 bases at J, with 7 bases in the middle. CDR1 and CDR2 (germline): SGHAT, FQDESV (reference sequence). CDR3 length: 13 amino acids.

Notes on this clonotype: The CDR3 does not close with the conserved phenylalanine or tryptophan, likely indicating a read error. The DNA is left out, because the CDR3 cannot be placed on it with certainty; the CDR3 is given as TCRdb lists it. The chain combines TRBV20-1 with TRBJ2-5. The germline gives CDR1 DFQATT, CDR2 SNEGSKA (reference sequence). The CDR3 is 11 residues long, counting both termini. CDR3 amino acids: CSASRSPTNLV.

This clonotype was counted many times. This CDR3 reads CSARQGPNTGELFF. The CDR3 nucleotides are TGCAGCGCTAGACAGGGGCCGAACACCGGGGAGCTGTTTTTT. The chain recombines TRBV29-1 with TRBJ2-2, with 8 bases fitting TRBD1. The length of the CDR3 is 14 residues. Germline trimming cut 7 bases from V and 0 bases from J; bases unmatched to any gene: 4. Germline assignment: CDR1 SQVTM and CDR2 ANQGSEA.

This clonotype was seen at least ten times. This sequence joins TRBV18 and TRBJ2-7; TRBD2 is a possible D gene (6 bases). The CDR3 has 12 amino acids. V lost 3 bases, J lost 4 bases, and 7 bases lay in between. Germline V CDR1 and CDR2: KGHSH, LQKENI. The CDR3, as DNA: TGTGCCAGCTCACCGGCGGGATACGAGCAGTACTTC. Its protein product is CASSPAGYEQYF.

The chain recombines TRBV9 with TRBJ1-6; tentatively, D is TRBD1 (6 bases). The length of the CDR3 is 13 residues. Germline V gene lookup returns CDR1 SGDLS and CDR2 YYNGEE. Trimming removed 9 bases from V and 8 bases from J, with 15 bases in between. The CDR3 sequence is CATNLGHHSPLHF. CDR3 bases: TGTGCCACCAACTTGGGACACCATTCACCCCTCCACTTT. The whole variable domain, filled in from reference TRBV9 and TRBJ1-6, reads DSGVTQTPKHLITATGQRVTLRCSPRSGDLSVYWYQQSLDQGLQFLIQYYNGEERAKGNILERFSAQQFPDLHSELNLSSLELGDSALYFCATNLGHHSPLHFGNGTRLTVT.

This clonotype was observed a few times. This sequence joins TRBV18 and TRBJ1-2; D perhaps matches TRBD1 (5 bases). CDR3 length: 13 amino acids. Germline-derived CDR1 and CDR2 are KGHSH and LQKENI. V lost 1 base and J lost 6, with 9 bases in between. The CDR3 is CASSPRDSDGYTF. CDR3 sequence (DNA): TGTGCCAGCTCACCACGAGACAGCGATGGCTACACCTTC. The full variable domain, in which reference TRBV18 and TRBJ1-2 provide the parts outside the CDR3, is NAGVMQNPRHLVRRRGQEARLRCSPMKGHSHVYWYRQLPEEGLKFMVYLQKENIIDESGMPKERFSAEFPKEGPSILRIQQVVRGDSAAYFCASSPRDSDGYTFGSGTRLTVV.

This clonotype has a handful of counts. V and J are TRBV4-3 and TRBJ1-6; D gene unclear. CDR1 is LGHNA and CDR2 is YSLEER in the germline V gene. The CDR3 runs 16 residues. V shed 4 bases and J shed 4 bases, with 14 bases lying between them. CDR3 in DNA: TGCGCCAGCAGCCCCAAGGCCGCCAGTTATAATTCACCCCTCCACTTT. Translating gives CASSPKAASYNSPLHF.

This clonotype has just a few counts. The chain employs TRBV6-5 and TRBJ1-1; TRBD1 matches at 9 bases. V shed 5 bases and J 7 bases; nucleotides not matched to a gene: 11. CDR1 is MNHEY and CDR2 is SVGAGI in the germline V gene. The CDR3 covers 15 residues. For the CDR3, the DNA is TGTGCCAGCAGTCGCGCGGGGGACAGGGTCGATGAAGCTTTCTTT. It yields the protein CASSRAGDRVDEAFF.

There are many counts of this clonotype. The chain combines TRBV7-2 with TRBJ2-2; perhaps TRBD2 as D (6 bases). The CDR3 sequence is 14 residues long. With 0 bases removed from V and 4 bases from J, the gap between germline ends came to 6 bases. CDR1 and CDR2 (germline): SGHTA, FQGNSA. The CDR3 nucleotides are TGTGCCAGCAGCTTAGCGGGGGGCACCGGGGAGCTGTTTTTT. Its protein product is CASSLAGGTGELFF.

The V gene is TRBV4-1, the J gene TRBJ2-7; D remains unclear. Trimming shortened V by 4 bases and J by 4 bases, and 11 bases separated the two germline ends. The CDR3 has 13 residues. The germline CDR1 and CDR2 sequences are MGHRA and YSYEKL. In DNA form, the CDR3 reads TGCGCCAGCAGCCCCTCGGACGGATACGAGCAGTACGTC. Its translation: CASSPSDGYEQYV.

There are a few counts of this clonotype. V gene TRBV27 combines with J gene TRBJ2-2, with D perhaps TRBD1 (5 bases). The germline V gene encodes CDR1 MNHEY and CDR2 SMNVEV (reference sequence). Deletions cut 3 bases from V and 7 bases from J, with 12 bases between. The CDR3 sequence is 14 residues long. The DNA for the CDR3 is TGTGCCAGCAGTTTCGTAGGGGCCCGCGGGGAGCTGTTTTTT. It encodes CASSFVGARGELFF.

In this sample, this clonotype turned up many times. The J gene is TRBJ1-1, the V gene TRBV5-1; D not resolved. Germline V gene data show CDR1 as SGHRS and CDR2 as YFSETQ. The CDR3 runs to 15 residues. The V and J ends lost 1 base and 0 bases respectively, with 10 bases between them. CDR3 sequence (DNA): TGCGCCAGCAGCTTGCCCGGACGGATGAACACTGAAGCTTTCTTT. Its translation: CASSLPGRMNTEAFF.

The V gene is TRBV5-1, the J gene TRBJ1-2, with D unresolved. This CDR3 contains 13 residues. Germline V gene lookup returns CDR1 SGHRS and CDR2 YFSETQ. V was shortened by 1 base and J by 4 bases, with 8 bases between the two germline ends. CDR3 region: CASSLLESYGYTF. CDR3 nucleotides: TGCGCCAGCAGCTTGTTGGAATCCTATGGCTACACCTTC.

V gene TRBV18 combines with J gene TRBJ2-5; D uncertain. CDR1 and CDR2 (germline): KGHSH, LQKENI. The CDR3 contains 13 residues. The V and J ends lost 4 bases and 5 bases respectively, with 11 bases between them. For the CDR3, the DNA is TGTGCCAGCTCACTCGCCCTCGCGGAGACCCAGTACTTC. Translated: CASSLALAETQYF.

V and J are TRBV5-1 and TRBJ2-1; 7 nucleotides line up with TRBD2. Looked up from germline, CDR1 is SGHRS and CDR2 is YFSETQ. V lost 4 bases to trimming and J lost 2 bases; unmatched junction nucleotides: 6. This CDR3 comprises 15 residues. The CDR3, as DNA: TGCGCCAGCAGCGTTTCCCGGGGGGCCTACAATGAGCAGTTCTTC. Translated, it gives CASSVSRGAYNEQFF.